The rows below give T cell receptor beta chains drawn from one sample of a study of beta chain features in type 1 diabetes. The table came from immunoSEQ multiplex PCR; TCRdb's copy has only in-frame clones and leaves some out. The sample includes hundreds of thousands of clones, 13% of them seen just once. Source material: naive CD4+ T cells from blood. These receptor sequences come from a man aged 18 to 30 with type 1 diabetes. The CDR3 runs from the conserved cysteine through the conserved F or W. The D gene is left open where the match is weak. Clone size is shown for a subset of rows, as once, few, many or a class of expanded clone.

abundance,j_gene,d_gene,v_gene,CDR3aa,CDR3nt
NA,TRBJ2-5,NA,TRBV2,CASSKDYQETQYF,TGTGCCAGCAGTAAGGACTATCAAGAGACCCAGTACTTC
NA,TRBJ1-2,NA,TRBV18,CASSPGKTWGF,TGTGCCAGCTCACCAGGGAAGACTTGGGGCTTC
many,TRBJ2-6,NA,TRBV14,CASSRADSGANVLTF,TGTGCCAGCAGCCGGGCTGACTCTGGGGCCAACGTCCTGACTTTC
NA,TRBJ1-4,NA,TRBV30,CAWGHVATNEKLFF,TGTGCCTGGGGTCATGTCGCAACTAATGAAAAACTGTTTTTT
few,TRBJ2-4,NA,TRBV10-3,CAISESTTENIQYF,TGTGCCATCAGTGAGTCGACGACAGAAAACATTCAGTACTTC
few,TRBJ2-5,TRBD2,TRBV15,CATSMGLAMETQYF,TGTGCCACCAGCATGGGACTAGCGATGGAGACCCAGTACTTC
NA,TRBJ1-2,NA,TRBV20-1,CSARRGQLDTF,TGCAGTGCTAGGCGAGGGCAGCTAGACACCTTC
NA,TRBJ1-1,TRBD1,TRBV5-4,CASSRGQGAIAEAFF,TGTGCCAGCAGCAGAGGACAGGGGGCTATCGCTGAAGCTTTCTTT
few,TRBJ2-3,TRBD2,TRBV18,CASSRGGGADTQYF,TGTGCCAGCTCACGAGGCGGGGGGGCAGATACGCAGTATTTT
NA,TRBJ1-1,TRBD1,TRBV7-6,CASSFGTGSSEAFF,TGTGCCAGCAGCTTTGGGACAGGGAGCTCTGAAGCTTTCTTT
NA,TRBJ2-6,NA,TRBV19,CASSIGYRASGANVLTF,TGTGCCAGTAGTATCGGATACCGCGCCTCTGGGGCCAACGTCCTGACTTTC
few,TRBJ1-3,NA,TRBV25-1,CASTSLHSGNTIYF,TGTGCCAGCACCTCTTTGCACTCTGGAAACACCATATATTTT
NA,TRBJ1-4,NA,TRBV7-9,CASGEENEKLFF,TGTGCCTCCGGGGAGGAGAATGAAAAACTGTTTTTT
NA,TRBJ1-2,NA,TRBV6-1,CASIGQPISGYTF,TGTGCCAGCATCGGACAGCCGATAAGTGGCTACACCTTC
few,TRBJ1-4,NA,TRBV20-1,CSASWDLGVFF,TGCAGTGCTAGTTGGGACTTGGGGGTGTTTTTT
NA,TRBJ2-1,TRBD2,TRBV2,CASSGGGNEQFF,TGTGCCAGCAGTGGGGGGGGCAATGAGCAGTTCTTC
NA,TRBJ1-1,TRBD1,TRBV15,CATSSPLGTGGAEAFF,TGTGCCACCAGCAGTCCCTTGGGGACAGGGGGTGCTGAAGCTTTCTTT
NA,TRBJ1-6,NA,TRBV6-5,CASSYRTDNSPLHF,TGTGCCAGCAGTTACCGGACGGATAATTCACCCCTCCACTTT
few,TRBJ2-5,TRBD2,TRBV23-1,CASSHPPGTSGGTIQETQYF,TGCGCCAGCAGTCATCCTCCCGGGACTAGCGGGGGGACTATCCAAGAGACCCAGTACTTC
NA,TRBJ2-5,NA,TRBV10-3,CAISQVVGQETQYF,TGTGCCATCAGCCAGGTCGTAGGGCAAGAGACCCAGTACTTC
NA,TRBJ1-1,TRBD1,TRBV30,CAWRGQGGTEAFF,TGTGCCTGGAGGGGACAGGGAGGCACTGAAGCTTTCTTT
few,TRBJ1-1,NA,TRBV19,CASSIVPSNTEAFF,TGTGCCAGTAGTATAGTCCCATCGAACACTGAAGCTTTCTTT
NA,TRBJ2-7,NA,TRBV28,CASSSTYRKTYEQYF,TGTGCCAGCAGTTCGACGTACAGGAAAACCTACGAGCAGTACTTC
NA,TRBJ1-2,TRBD1,TRBV30,CAWRPTDRNYGYTF,TGTGCCTGGAGACCCACGGACAGGAACTATGGCTACACCTTC
NA,TRBJ2-7,NA,TRBV28,CASSLARMSFSYEQYF,TGTGCCAGCAGTTTGGCCCGAATGTCCTTCTCCTACGAGCAGTACTTC
few,TRBJ2-3,NA,TRBV5-8,CASSPGRTWGTDTQYF,TGTGCCAGCAGCCCCGGCCGGACTTGGGGCACAGATACGCAGTATTTT
few,TRBJ2-3,NA,TRBV4-1,CASSLGRIQGLGTQYF,TGCGCCAGCAGCCTGGGGAGGATCCAGGGATTAGGTACGCAGTATTTT